The 32 T cell receptor beta chains listed next were all sequenced from one sample in a study of blood T cell repertoires in COVID-19. Generated by immunoSEQ multiplex PCR, the TCRdb table keeps only in-frame clones and is missing some. Counted here are approximately 260,000 clones, around 91% occurring once; the ten biggest clones make up roughly 2.2%. Sequenced input: peripheral blood. These receptors came from a woman aged 55-69 years with COVID-19, enrolled during active disease.

This chain links TRBV5-1 with TRBJ2-5, with TRBD2 as a possible D gene (7 bases). Trimming took 0 bases from V and 2 from J, leaving 23 bases between them. The CDR3 is made up of 19 amino acids. Germline V gene lookup returns CDR1 SGHRS and CDR2 YFSETQ. The CDR3 DNA reads TGCGCCAGCAGCTTGGTGGGGGCGTTGAGCGGGGTCTTACAAGAGACCCAGTACTTC. As protein: CASSLVGALSGVLQETQYF.

This chain joins TRBV7-8 and TRBJ2-5; TRBD2 aligns across 11 bases. Germline V gives CDR1 SGHVS, CDR2 FQNEAQ. The ends lost 3 bases at V and 3 bases at J; junction bases unmatched: 3. The CDR3 runs to 15 residues. The CDR3 protein is CASSLGTSGKETQYF. The CDR3 bases are TGTGCCAGCAGCTTGGGGACTAGCGGAAAAGAGACCCAGTACTTC.

The genes are TRBV7-9 and TRBJ1-1, with D maybe TRBD1 (6 bases). Trimming cost V 3 bases and J 5 bases, with 13 bases left between them. CDR1 and CDR2 (germline): SEHNR, FQNEAQ (reference sequence). CDR3 length equals 14 residues. The CDR3 nucleotides read TGTGCCAGCAGCTTCGAGCCCCAGGGGACTGAAGCTTTCTTT. Residues: CASSFEPQGTEAFF.

This clone was detected once. In nucleotides, the CDR3 is TGTGCCAGCAGCCCCGGGACCGGGGGGAGAATCATGAACACTGAAGCTTTCTTT. Amino acid sequence: CASSPGTGGRIMNTEAFF. This chain uses TRBV11-2 with TRBJ1-1, with D possibly TRBD1 on 5 matching bases. Germline values: CDR1 SGHAT, CDR2 FQNNGV. V was cut by 5 bases and J by 0 bases, with 22 bases left in between. The CDR3 is 18 amino acids.

V usage is TRBV7-3 and J usage is TRBJ2-5; 10 bases agree with TRBD2. The germline CDR1 and CDR2 sequences are SGHTA and FQGTGA. V lost 1 base, J lost 2 bases, and 4 bases stayed unmatched. This CDR3 is built from 16 residues. CDR3 residues: CASSLNSGGTQETQYF. The CDR3 nucleotides are TGTGCCAGCAGCTTAAATAGCGGGGGGACACAAGAGACCCAGTACTTC.

The chain couples TRBV21-1 to TRBJ1-4. TRBV21-1 is tagged as a pseudogene. This CDR3 is built from 17 residues. The CDR3 sequence is CASSKGYKGLSNEKLFF. The CDR3 DNA is TGTGCCAGCAGCAAAGGGTATAAGGGACTGAGTAATGAAAAACTGTTTTTT.

V gene TRBV29-1 combines with J gene TRBJ2-3; unclear D gene. Germline CDR1 is SQVTM and CDR2 is ANQGSEA. The V gene lost 3 bases and the J gene lost 2 bases, with 9 bases spanning the gap. The CDR3 covers 13 residues. The CDR3 region is CSVDARLTDTQYF. CDR3 in DNA: TGCAGCGTTGATGCCAGGCTCACAGATACGCAGTATTTT.

This clone came up a few times. V and J are TRBV4-2 and TRBJ2-7, with a tentative D call TRBD1 (7 bases). V shed 1 base and J shed 7 bases, with 23 bases lying between them. This CDR3 comprises 17 residues. CDR1 and CDR2 from the germline V gene are LGHNA and YNFKEQ. As DNA, the CDR3 is TGTGCCAGCAGCCAAGGAATGATTGGGCAGGGGGGAATGGAGCAGTACTTC. Protein sequence: CASSQGMIGQGGMEQYF.

The V gene is TRBV7-2, the J gene TRBJ2-5; a weak D match, TRBD2 (6 bases). Germline V gene data show CDR1 as SGHTA and CDR2 as FQGNSA. V was clipped by 7 bases and J by 5 bases, with 17 bases between them. The length of the CDR3 is 14 residues. Written as DNA, the CDR3 is TGTGCCAGCACCCCGCGGGACTGGCGGGAGACCCAGTACTTC. Protein product: CASTPRDWRETQYF.

The chain is built from TRBV5-1 and TRBJ2-5, with a possible D match to TRBD2 (5 bases). CDR3 size: 14 residues. V was shortened by 5 bases and J by 5 bases, with 16 bases between the two germline ends. CDR1 and CDR2 from the germline V gene are SGHRS and YFSETQ. CDR3 coding DNA: TGCGCCAGCAGTAACGGGGTAGCGACGGAGACCCAGTACTTC. Encoded protein: CASSNGVATETQYF.

J is TRBJ1-2 and V is TRBV2, with unresolved D. Germline loops: CDR1 SNHLY, CDR2 FYNNEI. This CDR3 contains 13 residues. The V end was cut by 3 bases, the J end by 2 bases, with 7 bases between. The CDR3 loop reads CASSDSLNYGYTF. The CDR3 nucleotides read TGTGCCAGCAGTGATAGTCTGAACTATGGCTACACCTTC. The variable domain in full, completed from reference TRBV2 and TRBJ1-2, reads EPEVTQTPSHQVTQMGQEVILRCVPISNHLYFYWYRQILGQKVEFLVSFYNNEISEKSEIFDDQFSVERPDGSNFTLKIRSTKLEDSAMYFCASSDSLNYGYTFGSGTRLTVV.

The chain recombines TRBV6-5 with TRBJ2-3; D unclear. Germline CDR1 reads MNHEY; CDR2 reads SVGAGI. Between the trimmed V and J ends, which lost 11 bases and 6 bases, there was a span of 18 bases. This CDR3 is 13 amino acids long. CDR3 DNA: TGTGCCTCCAGGCCGAATCCGCCGGATACGCAGTATTTT. Translated: CASRPNPPDTQYF.

This rearrangement joins TRBV6-6 to TRBJ2-1, with 13 nucleotides matching TRBD2. The length of the CDR3 is 16 residues. V lost 6 bases, J lost 8 bases, and 10 bases stayed unmatched. CDR1 MNHNY and CDR2 SVGAGI come from the germline V gene (reference sequence). CDR3 sequence: CASRPEGLAGRDEQFF. CDR3 nucleotides: TGTGCCAGCAGACCCGAGGGACTAGCGGGGAGGGATGAGCAGTTCTTC.

The chain carries TRBV19 and TRBJ1-5, with D uncertain. Trimming removed 6 bases at V and 7 bases at J, with 10 bases between. Germline-derived CDR1 and CDR2 are LNHDA and SQIVND (reference sequence). The CDR3 is 12 amino acids. This CDR3 reads CASRGTGQPQHF. The CDR3 DNA follows: TGTGCCAGTAGGGGAACGGGACAGCCCCAGCATTTT.

The chain employs TRBV14 and TRBJ1-2, with a weak D call TRBD1 (5 bases). The germline V gene encodes CDR1 SGHDN and CDR2 FVKESK. There are 15 residues in the CDR3. The V end was cut by 0 bases, the J end by 2 bases, with 10 bases between. This CDR3 reads CASSQDSHRNYGYTF. The CDR3 region has the DNA TGTGCCAGCAGCCAAGACAGCCACAGGAACTATGGCTACACCTTC.

V gene TRBV18 combines with J gene TRBJ1-1, with 12 bases lining up with TRBD1. Germline V gene sequence: CDR1 KGHSH, CDR2 LQKENI. With 3 bases clipped from V and 1 base from J, the junction kept 3 bases outside the gene matches. The CDR3 is 16 amino acids. CDR3 bases: TGTGCCAGCTCACCTGGGACAGGGGGCAGGAACACTGAAGCTTTCTTT. The encoded protein is CASSPGTGGRNTEAFF.

This sequence joins TRBV3-1 (or the pseudogene TRBV3-2) and TRBJ1-2, with D tentatively TRBD1 (5 bases). Germline V gene data show CDR1 as LGHDT and CDR2 as YNNKEL (reference sequence). V lost 2 bases, J lost 5 bases, and 18 bases lay in between. The length of the CDR3 is 16 residues. The CDR3 sequence is CASSQRGLGSPYGYTF. In nucleotides, the CDR3 is TGTGCCAGCAGCCAAAGGGGCCTAGGCAGCCCTTATGGCTACACCTTC.

The chain joins TRBV3-1 (or the pseudogene TRBV3-2) to TRBJ2-4; possibly TRBD2 for D (6 bases). CDR1 and CDR2 from the germline V gene are LGHDT and YNNKEL (reference sequence). Trimming cost V 1 base and J 0 bases, with 19 bases left between them. The CDR3 extends over 19 amino acids. The CDR3 sequence is CASSQAPWRGGLAKNIQYF. The CDR3 DNA reads as TGTGCCAGCAGCCAAGCCCCTTGGAGGGGCGGGCTAGCCAAAAACATTCAGTACTTC.

This clone turned up a few times. V gene TRBV15 combines with J gene TRBJ2-5; D not resolved. The CDR3 is 15 residues long. The V and J ends lost 0 bases and 2 bases respectively, with 10 bases between them. Germline V lookup: CDR1 LNHNV, CDR2 YYDKDF (reference sequence). CDR3 sequence (DNA): TGTGCCACCAGCAGAGAATCAAGACTGCAAGAGACCCAGTACTTC. Amino acids: CATSRESRLQETQYF. The entire variable domain, with the rest obtained from reference TRBV15 and TRBJ2-5, is as follows: DAMVIQNPRYQVTQFGKPVTLSCSQTLNHNVMYWYQQKSSQAPKLLFHYYDKDFNNEADTPDNFQSRRPNTSFCFLDIRSPGLGDTAMYLCATSRESRLQETQYFGPGTRLLVL.

The V gene is TRBV23-1, the J gene TRBJ2-6; tentatively, D is TRBD1 (6 bases). TRBV23-1 is identified as an open reading frame with a role that is uncertain. Between the trimmed V and J ends, which lost 0 bases and 0 bases, there was a span of 12 bases. The CDR3 has 18 residues. The CDR3 DNA follows: TGCGCCAGCAGTCAATCCCCAGGGGATTTCTCTGGGGCCAACGTCCTGACTTTC. It codes for CASSQSPGDFSGANVLTF.

This clone was seen a handful of times. The genes are TRBV2 and TRBJ1-2; 9 bases align to TRBD1. In germline, CDR1 is SNHLY, CDR2 FYNNEI. The CDR3 runs 14 residues. Trimming cost V 5 bases and J 5 bases; bases outside gene matches: 6. This CDR3 reads CASSQDRGVYGYTF. The CDR3 coding sequence is TGTGCCAGCAGTCAGGACAGGGGTGTGTATGGCTACACCTTC.

This chain links TRBV5-6 with TRBJ2-5; weak D call: TRBD2 (6 bases). The CDR3 runs to 15 residues. Trimming removed 0 bases from V and 5 bases from J, with 14 bases in between. Germline CDR1 is SGHDT and CDR2 is YYEEEE. The CDR3 sequence is CASSLVGGVGETQYF. CDR3 sequence (DNA): TGTGCCAGCAGCTTGGTCGGCGGGGTTGGGGAGACCCAGTACTTC.

This chain connects TRBV10-3 to TRBJ1-2; 8 nucleotides align to TRBD1. Unmatched junction bases numbered 11, after V lost 4 bases and J lost 4 bases. This CDR3 is built from 16 residues. Germline V gene data show CDR1 as ENHRY and CDR2 as SYGVKD. This chain's CDR3 is CAISGVRTGLGYGYTF. The CDR3 DNA reads as TGTGCCATCAGTGGCGTTCGGACAGGGCTTGGCTATGGCTACACCTTC.

The chain couples TRBV4-3 to TRBJ2-5; 10 positions agree with TRBD1. J was trimmed by 5 bases and V by 3 bases; bases with no gene match: 3. CDR3 length equals 14 residues. Germline V lookup: CDR1 LGHNA, CDR2 YSLEER. The DNA for the CDR3 is TGCGCCAGCAGCCAGGACAGGGGGGGGGAGACCCAGTACTTC. It encodes CASSQDRGGETQYF.

V gene TRBV6-2 or TRBV6-3 combines with J gene TRBJ1-5; 7 bases line up with TRBD1. Germline assignment: CDR1 MNHEY and CDR2 SVGEGT. The CDR3 is 14 amino acids. Losses at the gene ends were 2 bases for V and 7 bases for J; bases not matched to a gene: 5. The CDR3 is CASSYGSGGQPQHF. Here the CDR3 DNA reads TGTGCCAGCAGTTACGGTTCAGGGGGGCAGCCCCAGCATTTT.

CDR3 nucleotides: TGTGCCAGCAAACGAGCTAGCGGGGGGCTCGGTGGGGAGCTGTTTTTT. Translated, it gives CASKRASGGLGGELFF. This chain connects TRBV2 to TRBJ2-2, with 11 positions matching TRBD2. The CDR3 runs to 16 residues. V lost 7 bases to trimming and J lost 8 bases; unmatched junction nucleotides: 12. Germline CDR1 reads SNHLY; CDR2 reads FYNNEI.

The chain uses TRBV4-3 and TRBJ2-5; TRBD2 agrees at 7 bases. Germline-derived CDR1 and CDR2 are LGHNA and YSLEER. This CDR3 has 15 residues. V was clipped by 1 base and J by 5 bases; unmatched bases: 7. The CDR3 here is CASSQGTREGETQYF. CDR3 DNA: TGCGCCAGCAGCCAAGGGACCAGGGAGGGGGAGACCCAGTACTTC.

This chain uses TRBV5-4 with TRBJ1-2, with D possibly being TRBD1 (5 bases). Germline V gene data show CDR1 as SGHNT and CDR2 as YYREEE (reference sequence). Trimming left V 2 bases short and J 2 bases short, with 10 bases between. The CDR3 sequence is 14 residues long. CDR3 DNA sequence: TGTGCCAGCAGCTTTCCGGGACTAAACTATGGCTACACCTTC. This gives the protein CASSFPGLNYGYTF.

The genes are TRBV6-5 and TRBJ1-1; no clear D gene. CDR1 is MNHEY and CDR2 is SVGAGI in the germline V gene. The length of the CDR3 is 15 residues. Trimming cost V 0 bases and J 0 bases, with 8 bases left between them. Here the CDR3 DNA reads TGTGCCAGCAGTTACTCGAGACGGGTGAACACTGAAGCTTTCTTT. It codes for CASSYSRRVNTEAFF.

This clone was found once. The chain is built from TRBV3-1 (or the pseudogene TRBV3-2) and TRBJ1-3; D remains ambiguous. The germline V gene has CDR1 LGHDT and CDR2 YNNKEL (reference sequence). V was clipped by 1 base and J by 1 base, with 17 bases between them. The CDR3 is 18 residues long. CDR3 loop: CASSQGRQFIRSGNTIYF. The CDR3 DNA follows: TGTGCCAGCAGCCAAGGTCGGCAGTTTATCAGGTCTGGAAACACCATATATTTT.

This clone was seen a few times. The V gene is TRBV18, the J gene TRBJ2-7; D perhaps matches TRBD1 (6 bases). Between the trimmed V and J ends, which lost 0 bases and 4 bases, there was a span of 16 bases. CDR1 KGHSH and CDR2 LQKENI come from the germline V gene. CDR3 length: 16 amino acids. CDR3 protein: CASSPPVGQLSYEQYF. The CDR3 nucleotides read TGTGCCAGCTCACCACCGGTAGGACAGCTCTCTTACGAGCAGTACTTC. The whole variable domain, filled in from reference TRBV18 and TRBJ2-7, reads NAGVMQNPRHLVRRRGQEARLRCSPMKGHSHVYWYRQLPEEGLKFMVYLQKENIIDESGMPKERFSAEFPKEGPSILRIQQVVRGDSAAYFCASSPPVGQLSYEQYFGPGTRLTVT.

Only one count was recorded for this clone. The V and J genes are TRBV12-3 or TRBV12-4 and TRBJ2-7; 8 positions match TRBD1. This CDR3 is built from 12 residues. The J segment lost 1 base and the V segment lost 8 bases, leaving 1 base of the junction unmatched. The chain's CDR3 is CASRDRSYEQYF. The CDR3 coding sequence is TGTGCCAGCCGGGACAGGTCCTACGAGCAGTACTTC.